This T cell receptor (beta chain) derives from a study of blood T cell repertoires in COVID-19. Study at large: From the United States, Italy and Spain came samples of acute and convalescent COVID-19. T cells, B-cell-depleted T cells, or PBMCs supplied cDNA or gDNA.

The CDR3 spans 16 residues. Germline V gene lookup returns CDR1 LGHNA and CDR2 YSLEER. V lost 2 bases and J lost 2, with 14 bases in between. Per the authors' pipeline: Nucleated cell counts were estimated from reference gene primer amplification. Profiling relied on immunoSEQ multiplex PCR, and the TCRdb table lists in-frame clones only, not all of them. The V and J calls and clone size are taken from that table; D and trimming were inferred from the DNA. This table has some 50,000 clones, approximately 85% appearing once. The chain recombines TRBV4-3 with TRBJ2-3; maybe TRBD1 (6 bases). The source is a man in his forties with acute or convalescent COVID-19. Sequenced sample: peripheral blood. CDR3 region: CASSQQPRGITDTQYF. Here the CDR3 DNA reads TGCGCCAGCAGCCAACAACCCAGGGGAATCACAGATACGCAGTATTTT.